Below, 8 T cell receptor beta chains from the same sample are listed, as sequenced in a study of human T cells and chemical hapten exposure. As to time point: pre-sensitization, week 0. As for treatment: therapeutic diphenylcyclopropenone sensitization with weekly scalp DPC. One entry per CDR3 protein results from TCRdb running MiXCR on the RACE reads. The profile shows approximately 260,000 distinct CDR3 sequences, 7% to 10% of them singletons. This sample comprised whole blood, obtained in connection with sensitization to the hapten diphenylcyclopropenone (DPC). The receptors originated from a woman aged 35 to 49 with alopecia areata. Some clones in this sample may be carry-over from other donors' samples.

This chain connects TRBV28 to TRBJ2-5; D perhaps matches TRBD1 (6 bases). The CDR3 length is 15 residues. Germline V CDR1 and CDR2: MDHEN, SYDVKM. Trimming pared 2 bases from V and 0 bases from J, leaving 10 bases between. The CDR3 loop reads CASSLQGSNQETQYF. Written as DNA, the CDR3 is TGTGCCAGCAGTTTACAGGGGAGCAACCAAGAGACCCAGTACTTC.

This clonotype was seen only a few times. This chain connects TRBV6-5 to TRBJ2-3; TRBD1 is a possible D gene (6 bases). Germline CDR1 reads MNHEY; CDR2 reads SVGAGI. The CDR3 runs 14 residues. The ends were cut back, 5 bases at V and 3 bases at J, with 12 bases in the middle. The CDR3 nucleotides read TGTGCCAGCAGTGTCCAGGGGCCTACAGATACGCAGTATTTT. This encodes CASSVQGPTDTQYF.

This clonotype has just a few counts. The V gene is TRBV5-1, the J gene TRBJ2-5, with 9 bases fitting TRBD1. V lost 6 bases and J lost 4; bases outside the gene matches: 7. The germline CDR1 and CDR2 sequences are SGHRS and YFSETQ. This CDR3 has 14 residues. This CDR3 is CASTRTGDGETQYF. The CDR3 DNA sequence: TGCGCCAGCACCAGGACAGGGGATGGAGAGACCCAGTACTTC.

A few counts support this clonotype. The rearrangement joins TRBV2 to TRBJ1-6; D perhaps matches TRBD1 (5 bases). Germline CDR1 is SNHLY and CDR2 is FYNNEI. CDR3 length: 13 residues. Trimming shortened V by 8 bases and J by 11 bases, and 16 bases separated the two germline ends. The CDR3 DNA reads as TGTGCCAGCGGTCCGGGGCCCGAAACACCCCTCCACTTT. Protein sequence: CASGPGPETPLHF.

J is TRBJ2-5 and V is TRBV15, with 8 bases matching TRBD2. The V gene end was trimmed by 0 bases and the J gene end by 2 bases; junction bases not matched to a gene: 14. Germline CDR1 LNHNV, CDR2 YYDKDF (reference sequence). The length of the CDR3 is 19 residues. The CDR3 DNA reads as TGTGCCACCAGCAGAGATTCGGGAAGCGGGAGTGGAAATCAAGAGACCCAGTACTTC. This gives the protein CATSRDSGSGSGNQETQYF.

The rearrangement links TRBV29-1 to TRBJ2-3; TRBD2 agrees at 9 bases. This CDR3 region has 14 residues. The V and J ends lost 4 bases and 4 bases, in that order; junction bases with no gene match: 6. The germline V gene encodes CDR1 SQVTM and CDR2 ANQGSEA. CDR3: CSVGLAGRPDTQYF. DNA for the CDR3: TGCAGCGTTGGCCTAGCGGGACGCCCAGATACGCAGTATTTT.

The chain links TRBV4-3 to TRBJ2-1, with D tentatively TRBD1 (7 bases). Germline V gene data show CDR1 as LGHNA and CDR2 as YSLEER. CDR3 length equals 14 residues. Trimming cost V 3 bases and J 8 bases, with 14 bases left between them. The CDR3 sequence: CASSHSQGGHEQFF. CDR3 bases: TGCGCCAGCAGCCATTCCCAGGGGGGACATGAGCAGTTCTTC.

J is TRBJ1-1 and V is TRBV9; the D gene is possibly TRBD1 (5 bases). The ends were cut back, 6 bases at V and 5 bases at J, with 14 bases in the middle. The CDR3 totals 13 residues. CDR1 is SGDLS, CDR2 YYNGEE, per germline. Here the CDR3 reads CASTRGSFTEAFF. The CDR3 DNA follows: TGTGCCAGCACTCGGGGGTCGTTTACTGAAGCTTTCTTT.